This T cell receptor (beta chain) was profiled in a study of cytomegalovirus exposure and HLA in healthy donors. Notes on the study in general: Among donors in an Asian-associated ancestry cluster, a later analysis reportedly found fewer N-insertions than the roughly 670-donor mean. An analysis done earlier found most TCR beta V segments productive about 87% or about 30% of the time. Roughly even sequencing depth across donors was the assumption behind the presence/absence analyses.

This clone was detected once. The antigen is not known. The PCR contained 60 Vbeta and 13 Jbeta primers. The table came from immunoSEQ multiplex PCR; TCRdb's copy has only in-frame clones and leaves some out. The sample lists about 160,000 clones; about 80% were seen once. Germline V lookup: CDR1 SGHAT, CDR2 FQNNGV. The CDR3 is 16 residues long. The ends were cut back, 0 bases at V and 6 bases at J, with 15 bases in the middle. This receptor was taken from a man between 45 and 60 years old in good health and CMV-seropositive. The sample taken for sequencing was PBMCs. This rearrangement joins TRBV11-2 to TRBJ1-5; the D gene is possibly TRBD1 (5 bases). The CDR3 here is CASSLDQVGAVQPQHF. CDR3 bases: TGTGCCAGCAGCTTAGATCAGGTAGGGGCGGTTCAGCCCCAGCATTTT.